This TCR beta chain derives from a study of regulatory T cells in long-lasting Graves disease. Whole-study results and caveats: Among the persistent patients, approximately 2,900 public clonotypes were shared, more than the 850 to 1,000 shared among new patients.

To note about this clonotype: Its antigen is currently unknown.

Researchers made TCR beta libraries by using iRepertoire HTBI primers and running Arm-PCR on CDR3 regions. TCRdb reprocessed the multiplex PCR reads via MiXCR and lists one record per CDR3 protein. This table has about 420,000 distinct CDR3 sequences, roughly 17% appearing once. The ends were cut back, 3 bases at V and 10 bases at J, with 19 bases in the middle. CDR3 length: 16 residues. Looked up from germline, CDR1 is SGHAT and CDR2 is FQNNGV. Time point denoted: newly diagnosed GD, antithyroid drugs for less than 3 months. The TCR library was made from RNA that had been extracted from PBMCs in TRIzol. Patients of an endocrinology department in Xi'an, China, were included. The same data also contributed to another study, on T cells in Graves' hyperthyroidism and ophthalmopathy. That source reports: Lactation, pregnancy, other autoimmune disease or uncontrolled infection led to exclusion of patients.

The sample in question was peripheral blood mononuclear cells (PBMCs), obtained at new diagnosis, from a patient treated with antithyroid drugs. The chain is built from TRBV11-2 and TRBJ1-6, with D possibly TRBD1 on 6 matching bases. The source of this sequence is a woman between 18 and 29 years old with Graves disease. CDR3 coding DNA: TGTGCCAGCAGCTTGATTCGAGGCAGGGGAGGATCACCCCTCCACTTT. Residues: CASSLIRGRGGSPLHF.